This entry lists 28 T cell receptor beta chains sequenced from one sample in a study of early T cells in non-severe SARS-CoV-2 infection. TCRdb recomputed calls from the 5' RACE reads with MiXCR, one row per CDR3 protein. The table includes some 80,000 distinct CDR3 sequences, 10% detected once. Sequenced material: whole blood, taken at baseline. These receptors were collected from an adult who was a healthcare worker with PCR-confirmed SARS-CoV-2 infection or an uninfected control (not recorded which).

This chain uses TRBV29-1 with TRBJ2-7, with D hard to call. This CDR3 has 12 amino acids. The V end lost 4 bases, the J end lost 2 bases, and 9 bases lay between the germline ends. From germline, CDR1 is SQVTM and CDR2 ANQGSEA. CDR3 sequence (DNA): TGCAGCGTTGTCTATGATACCTACGAGCAGTACTTC. Amino acid sequence: CSVVYDTYEQYF.

The V and J genes are TRBV4-1 and TRBJ1-5, with 7 bases matching TRBD1. The ends lost 5 bases at V and 3 bases at J; junction bases unmatched: 10. Germline CDR1 and CDR2: MGHRA and YSYEKL. The CDR3 is made up of 16 amino acids. CDR3 protein: CASSSQTGSTNQPQHF. The CDR3 DNA sequence: TGCGCCAGCAGCTCACAGACAGGGAGTACCAATCAGCCCCAGCATTTT.

V is TRBV19 and J is TRBJ1-1; D is undetermined. The V and J ends lost 3 bases and 4 bases respectively, with 15 bases between them. This CDR3 region has 15 residues. Looked up from germline, CDR1 is LNHDA and CDR2 is SQIVND (reference sequence). CDR3 loop: CASSMPARGLTEAFF. In nucleotides, the CDR3 is TGTGCCAGTAGTATGCCCGCCAGAGGGCTCACTGAAGCTTTCTTT.

This clonotype turned up a few times. In nucleotides, the CDR3 is TGTGCCAGCAGTGTGGGGACTAGCGCCCGAGAGACCCAGTACTTC. It encodes CASSVGTSARETQYF. This rearrangement joins TRBV28 to TRBJ2-5; 10 nucleotides align to TRBD2. Germline CDR1 MDHEN, CDR2 SYDVKM. Trimming cost V 5 bases and J 4 bases; bases outside gene matches: 7. The CDR3 contains 15 residues.

This clonotype came up many times. J is TRBJ2-1 and V is TRBV28; TRBD2 matches at 14 bases. V was pared by 5 bases and J by 7 bases, with 4 bases of the junction left unmatched. The germline CDR1 and CDR2 sequences are MDHEN and SYDVKM. The CDR3 sequence is 15 residues long. The CDR3 region is CASSPGLAGVNEQFF. CDR3 sequence (DNA): TGTGCCAGCAGTCCGGGACTAGCGGGAGTTAATGAGCAGTTCTTC.

This clonotype was observed a few times. This rearrangement joins TRBV6-1 to TRBJ2-5; D may be TRBD2 (5 bases). Germline V CDR1 and CDR2: MNHNS, SASEGT. The CDR3 spans 12 residues. Trimming shortened V by 8 bases and J by 5 bases, and 12 bases separated the two germline ends. This CDR3 is CASGQRRETQYF. The CDR3 region has the DNA TGTGCCAGCGGGCAGCGGAGGGAGACCCAGTACTTC.

This clonotype turned up a few times. This rearrangement joins TRBV6-4 to TRBJ2-1, with 10 bases lining up with TRBD2. The CDR3 has 17 amino acids. Unmatched junction bases numbered 6, after V lost 4 bases and J lost 0 bases. Germline V gene data show CDR1 as MRHNA and CDR2 as SNTAGT. Here the CDR3 DNA reads TGTGCCAGCAGTGTCGAAGGACTAGCGGCCTCCTACAATGAGCAGTTCTTC. Residues: CASSVEGLAASYNEQFF.

A single count supports this clonotype. The chain combines TRBV7-8 with TRBJ1-5; 11 bases are shared with TRBD1. Trimming took 2 bases from V and 6 from J; bases not matched to a gene: 6. CDR1 SGHVS and CDR2 FQNEAQ come from the germline V gene. The CDR3 runs to 16 residues. The CDR3 region has the DNA TGTGCCAGCAGCTTACTAGGACAGGGGGCAGGTCAGCCCCAGCATTTT. It encodes CASSLLGQGAGQPQHF. The whole variable domain, filled in from reference TRBV7-8 and TRBJ1-5, reads GAGVSQSPRYKVAKRGQDVALRCDPISGHVSLFWYQQALGQGPEFLTYFQNEAQLDKSGLPSDRFFAERPEGSVSTLKIQRTQQEDSAVYLCASSLLGQGAGQPQHFGDGTRLSIL.

The chain joins TRBV28 to TRBJ1-3; D gene uncertain. V was shortened by 6 bases and J by 7 bases, with 10 bases between the two germline ends. CDR1 and CDR2 from the germline V gene are MDHEN and SYDVKM. CDR3 size: 12 residues. The CDR3 DNA reads as TGTGCCAGCAGAGGTCCGTGGAACACCATATATTTT. Amino acids: CASRGPWNTIYF. Together with reference TRBV28 and TRBJ1-3, the CDR3 gives the full variable domain: DVKVTQSSRYLVKRTGEKVFLECVQDMDHENMFWYRQDPGLGLRLIYFSYDVKMKEKGDIPEGYSVSREKKERFSLILESASTNQTSMYLCASRGPWNTIYFGEGSWLTVV.

The chain carries TRBV3-1 and TRBJ2-4, with TRBD1 identical over 8 bases. The ends lost 0 bases at V and 4 bases at J; junction bases unmatched: 2. The CDR3 runs 15 residues. Per germline, CDR1 LGHDT and CDR2 YNNKEL (reference sequence). This CDR3 is CASSQERTGKNIQYF. The DNA of the CDR3 is TGTGCCAGCAGCCAAGAACGGACAGGGAAAAACATTCAGTACTTC.

The table lists this clonotype with many counts. This CDR3 reads CASSPPGLGGHEQYF. Written as DNA, the CDR3 is TGTGCCAGCAGTCCCCCGGGACTCGGTGGGCACGAGCAGTACTTC. V and J are TRBV28 and TRBJ2-7; D possibly corresponds to TRBD2 (6 bases). The germline gives CDR1 MDHEN, CDR2 SYDVKM. V gave up 5 bases and J gave up 5 bases, with 19 bases separating them. The CDR3 length is 15 residues.

This clonotype was found many times. V usage is TRBV27 and J usage is TRBJ2-7; 8 bases are shared with TRBD2. From germline, CDR1 is MNHEY and CDR2 SMNVEV (reference sequence). The CDR3 sequence is 15 residues long. V trimming: 4 bases; J trimming: 12 bases; junction bases outside the gene matches: 17. CDR3 region: CASSSRGGTAAGSYF. DNA for the CDR3: TGTGCCAGCAGTTCCCGGGGGGGGACCGCGGCAGGATCGTACTTC.

This clonotype was seen ten or more times. The chain joins TRBV30 to TRBJ2-2, with unresolved D. Trimming left V 5 bases short and J 6 bases short, with 10 bases between. Looked up from germline, CDR1 is GTSNPN and CDR2 is SVGIG (reference sequence). The CDR3 spans 12 residues. CDR3 amino acids: CAWARLAGELFF. The CDR3 nucleotides read TGTGCCTGGGCGCGGTTGGCCGGGGAGCTGTTTTTT.

This clonotype was picked up many times. The gene calls are TRBV12-3 or TRBV12-4 and TRBJ2-1; 14 nucleotides line up with TRBD2. The CDR3 runs to 17 residues. V lost 5 bases, J lost 10 bases, and 13 bases stayed unmatched. Here the CDR3 DNA reads TGTGCCAGCAGTGGGAGCCAGGGACTAGCGGGAGTCGGGGAGCAGTTCTTC. The encoded protein is CASSGSQGLAGVGEQFF.

This clonotype was seen at least ten times. The V gene is TRBV5-1, the J gene TRBJ1-1, with 9 bases identical to TRBD1. Germline V gene data show CDR1 as SGHRS and CDR2 as YFSETQ. The CDR3 sequence is 15 residues long. With 5 bases clipped from V and 11 bases from J, the junction kept 16 bases outside the gene matches. The CDR3 protein is CASRPGTGKSWGAFF. The CDR3 nucleotides read TGCGCCAGCAGGCCCGGGACAGGGAAATCGTGGGGGGCTTTCTTT.

CDR3 in amino acids: CASSLDRYGYTF. CDR3 coding DNA: TGCGCCAGCAGCCTTGACCGATATGGCTACACCTTC. The V call is TRBV5-1, the J call TRBJ1-2; no clear D. This CDR3 is 12 amino acids long. The germline CDR1 and CDR2 sequences are SGHRS and YFSETQ. V was shortened by 4 bases and J by 5 bases, with 9 bases between the two germline ends.

This clonotype was recorded at least ten times. CDR3 amino acids: CASSLDGNEQYF. The CDR3 bases are TGCGCCAGCAGCTTGGATGGGAACGAGCAGTACTTC. The chain has TRBV5-1 and TRBJ2-7; D remains ambiguous. CDR3 length: 12 amino acids. Germline CDR1 SGHRS, CDR2 YFSETQ. V lost 0 bases, J lost 5 bases, and 6 bases lay in between.

V and J are TRBV4-1 and TRBJ1-4, with a possible D match to TRBD1 (5 bases). Germline V CDR1 and CDR2: MGHRA, YSYEKL. Between the trimmed V and J ends, which lost 0 bases and 7 bases, there was a span of 18 bases. The CDR3 length is 17 residues. CDR3: CASSQDPRVAQGEKLFF. The CDR3 DNA follows: TGCGCCAGCAGCCAAGATCCTCGAGTCGCCCAGGGTGAAAAACTGTTTTTT.

This clonotype was counted a few times. The V gene is TRBV4-1, the J gene TRBJ2-7; D remains unclear. Germline V lookup: CDR1 MGHRA, CDR2 YSYEKL. This CDR3 spans 12 amino acids. V was pared by 4 bases and J by 6 bases, with 10 bases between. The CDR3 DNA is TGCGCCAGCAGCCGTATCATGGGCGAGCAGTACTTC. Translating gives CASSRIMGEQYF.

This clonotype was seen at least ten times. The chain is built from TRBV2 and TRBJ2-5, with D perhaps matching TRBD1 (5 bases). This CDR3 contains 13 residues. Looked up from germline, CDR1 is SNHLY and CDR2 is FYNNEI. The ends were cut back, 7 bases at V and 2 bases at J, with 11 bases in the middle. In DNA, the CDR3 is TGTGCCAGCACTGCCGACAGACAAGAGACCCAGTACTTC. Amino acids: CASTADRQETQYF.

This clonotype has ten or more counts. The chain couples TRBV3-1 to TRBJ2-2; D is unresolved. CDR1 and CDR2 from the germline V gene are LGHDT and YNNKEL (reference sequence). V lost 8 bases and J 0 bases, leaving 7 bases between the germline ends. The CDR3 contains 13 residues. The CDR3 nucleotides read TGTGCCAGCGGACGGCCGAACACCGGGGAGCTGTTTTTT. It encodes CASGRPNTGELFF.

The chain is built from TRBV6-1 and TRBJ2-1, with D uncertain. V dropped 1 base and J dropped 0 bases, with 7 bases sitting between them. The germline CDR1 and CDR2 sequences are MNHNS and SASEGT. This CDR3 is built from 15 residues. The CDR3 here is CASSEVASSYNEQFF. In DNA form, the CDR3 reads TGTGCCAGCAGTGAAGTAGCTAGCTCCTACAATGAGCAGTTCTTC.

This clonotype was found many times. The V gene is TRBV28, the J gene TRBJ2-3, with 10 nucleotides matching TRBD2. The trim removed 2 bases at V and 4 bases at J, leaving 6 bases unmatched. Germline V gives CDR1 MDHEN, CDR2 SYDVKM. There are 16 residues in the CDR3. The DNA of the CDR3 is TGTGCCAGCAGTTTAAGAAGCGGGAGGGGAGCAGATACGCAGTATTTT. It is translated as CASSLRSGRGADTQYF.

The chain uses TRBV28 and TRBJ2-7; possible D gene TRBD1, 5 bases. The ends were cut back, 5 bases at V and 6 bases at J, with 14 bases in the middle. The CDR3 length is 13 residues. Germline assignment: CDR1 MDHEN and CDR2 SYDVKM. The CDR3 DNA reads TGTGCCAGCAGTAATGGGAAAGGGGTCGAGCAGTACTTC. Translating it yields CASSNGKGVEQYF. The full variable domain, with the rest looked up from reference TRBV28 and TRBJ2-7, is DVKVTQSSRYLVKRTGEKVFLECVQDMDHENMFWYRQDPGLGLRLIYFSYDVKMKEKGDIPEGYSVSREKKERFSLILESASTNQTSMYLCASSNGKGVEQYFGPGTRLTVT.

This chain connects TRBV20-1 to TRBJ2-2; D could derive from TRBD1 or TRBD2 (5 bases each). V lost 2 bases and J 4 bases, leaving 17 bases between the germline ends. The CDR3 consists of 16 residues. The germline V gene has CDR1 DFQATT and CDR2 SNEGSKA (reference sequence). The CDR3 nucleotides read TGCAGTGCTAGACACGGGCAGGGAGTAGTCACCGGGGAGCTGTTTTTT. Protein: CSARHGQGVVTGELFF.

This clonotype came up a few times. The J gene is TRBJ2-7, the V gene TRBV4-2; D gene uncertain. With 0 bases removed from V and 3 bases from J, the gap between germline ends came to 18 bases. CDR1 is LGHNA and CDR2 is YNFKEQ in the germline V gene. CDR3 length equals 17 residues. For the CDR3, the DNA is TGTGCCAGCAGCCAAGAAGGGCAAAGGCTTCTCCTCTACGAGCAGTACTTC. This translates into CASSQEGQRLLLYEQYF.

The CDR3 bases are TGTGCCAGCTCATCCAACAGGGGATGGAATGAAAAACTGTTTTTT. Amino acid sequence: CASSSNRGWNEKLFF. V is TRBV18 and J is TRBJ1-4; 7 bases map to TRBD1. From germline, CDR1 is KGHSH and CDR2 LQKENI. The CDR3 sequence is 15 residues long. The junction had 8 bases not matched to a gene; V was cut back by 5 bases and J by 5 bases.

This clonotype was observed a few times. The rearrangement links TRBV4-1 to TRBJ1-2, with a possible D match to TRBD1 (5 bases). This CDR3 contains 15 residues. V lost 0 bases and J lost 3, with 11 bases in between. Germline values: CDR1 MGHRA, CDR2 YSYEKL. The CDR3 DNA is TGCGCCAGCAGCCAAGATGGAAGGGGCGACTATGGCTACACCTTC. Encoded protein: CASSQDGRGDYGYTF.